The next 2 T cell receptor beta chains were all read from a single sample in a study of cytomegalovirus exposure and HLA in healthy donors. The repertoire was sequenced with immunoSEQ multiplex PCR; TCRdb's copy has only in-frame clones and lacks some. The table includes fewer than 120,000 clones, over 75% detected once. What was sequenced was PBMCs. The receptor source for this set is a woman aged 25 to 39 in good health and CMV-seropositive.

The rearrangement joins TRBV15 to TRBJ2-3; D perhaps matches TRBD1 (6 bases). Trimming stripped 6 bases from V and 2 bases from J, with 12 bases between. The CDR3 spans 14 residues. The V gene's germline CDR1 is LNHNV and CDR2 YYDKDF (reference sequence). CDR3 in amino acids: CATRPGAPTDTQYF. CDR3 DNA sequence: TGTGCCACCAGGCCAGGGGCCCCCACAGATACGCAGTATTTT.

The CDR3 region is CASSYSGPALWGYTF. The CDR3 DNA reads TGTGCCAGCAGTTACTCGGGCCCGGCATTGTGGGGCTACACCTTC. J is TRBJ1-2 and V is TRBV6-5; no clear D. Per the germline V gene, CDR1 is MNHEY and CDR2 is SVGAGI. The length of the CDR3 is 15 residues. V lost 0 bases to trimming and J lost 8 bases, with 16 bases between them.